The 5 T cell receptor beta chains listed next were all sequenced from one sample in a study of a mutant IDH1 vaccine in newly diagnosed glioma. For these TCRs, the target antigens are not known. Clones were sequenced by immunoSEQ multiplex PCR, and TCRdb holds only the in-frame ones, with some missing. Among some 80,000 clones, approximately 85% were seen once, and the ten largest hold 0.6% to 0.95%. The time point denotes: week 23, last vaccination. A single vaccine dose contained 300 ug of mutant IDH1 20-mer peptide, and topical imiquimod was used with it. The source was PBMCs, collected from a glioma patient whose treatment included an IDH1 peptide vaccine. The receptors stem from a woman aged 50 to 60 with glioma.

The chain uses TRBV5-6 and TRBJ2-3; D possibly uses TRBD1 or TRBD2 (5 bases each). V shed 3 bases and J shed 1 base, with 12 bases lying between them. CDR1 is SGHDT and CDR2 is YYEEEE in the germline V gene. CDR3 length equals 15 residues. CDR3 loop: CASSSGPQGTDTQYF. In DNA form, the CDR3 reads TGTGCCAGCAGCTCGGGACCGCAGGGCACAGATACGCAGTATTTT.

The rearrangement uses TRBV28 and TRBJ1-2; D ambiguous. Germline-derived CDR1 and CDR2 are MDHEN and SYDVKM. V lost 4 bases to trimming and J lost 2 bases, with 5 bases between them. The CDR3 is 12 residues long. The CDR3 reads CASSYFNYGYTF. DNA of the CDR3: TGTGCCAGCAGTTACTTCAACTATGGCTACACCTTC.

This CDR3 reads CASSPPNTGELFF. The CDR3 region has the DNA TGTGCCAGCAGCCCCCCGAACACCGGGGAGCTGTTTTTT. The chain has TRBV9 and TRBJ2-2; D remains unclear. V was pared by 4 bases and J by 0 bases, with 4 bases between. CDR3 length equals 13 residues. CDR1 and CDR2 from the germline V gene are SGDLS and YYNGEE.

V is TRBV10-1 and J is TRBJ1-6; D ambiguous. Germline V gene data show CDR1 as WNHNN and CDR2 as SYGVQD (reference sequence). V lost 2 bases and J lost 7, with 9 bases in between. The CDR3 is 14 residues long. CDR3 bases: TGCGCCAGCAGTGAGGCAATCTGGAATTCACCCCTCCACTTT. Its translation: CASSEAIWNSPLHF.

This clone occurred a few times. This chain joins TRBV2 and TRBJ1-2, with a tentative D call TRBD1 (5 bases). Germline values: CDR1 SNHLY, CDR2 FYNNEI. The CDR3 has 13 residues. Trimming stripped 0 bases from V and 7 bases from J, with 9 bases between. Here the CDR3 DNA reads TGTGCCAGCAGTGAAGCAGGGGTCGGTGGCTACACCTTC. Translated: CASSEAGVGGYTF.